These T cell receptor beta chains were read from a single sample in a study of blood T cell repertoires in COVID-19. Repertoires were generated with immunoSEQ multiplex PCR, while TCRdb's copy carries only in-frame clones and drops some. Among about 150,000 clones, 65% to 90% were seen once, and the ten largest hold 9.5% to 13%. Sequencing used peripheral blood. These receptors were obtained from a woman aged 55-69 years with COVID-19, enrolled during active disease. CDR3s include the opening cysteine and the closing phenylalanine or tryptophan. A D gene is named only where the DNA matches it firmly. For some rows the clone size is stated as once, few or many, or as a class when expanded; others skip it.

j_call d_call clone_size v_call cdr3_aa cdr3_nt
TRBJ1-2 TRBD1 few TRBV11-2 CASSPRQGVSGYTF TGTGCCAGCAGCCCCCGACAGGGAGTGAGCGGCTACACCTTC
TRBJ2-2 - - TRBV6-5 CALRSRRDTGELFF TGTGCCCTCAGATCCCGACGGGACACCGGGGAGCTGTTTTTT
TRBJ2-1 TRBD2 - TRBV29-1 CSAEGLAGLYNEQFF TGCAGCGCTGAGGGTCTAGCGGGACTTTACAATGAGCAGTTCTTC
TRBJ2-3 - - TRBV5-8 CASSLVIERGDTQYF TGTGCCAGCAGCTTGGTTATTGAACGGGGGGATACGCAGTATTTT
TRBJ1-1 TRBD1 - TRBV29-1 CSVVGRDSLNTEAFF TGCAGCGTTGTAGGTAGGGACAGTCTGAACACTGAAGCTTTCTTT
TRBJ1-1 - - TRBV5-1 CASSPPLGGNTEAFF TGCGCCAGCAGCCCCCCCCTGGGGGGGAACACTGAAGCTTTCTTT
TRBJ1-1 TRBD1 - TRBV24-1 CATSDRAYTEAFF TGTGCCACCTCGGACAGGGCGTACACTGAAGCTTTCTTT
TRBJ2-7 - - TRBV9 CASSVASTYEQYF TGTGCCAGCAGCGTAGCGTCTACCTACGAGCAGTACTTC
TRBJ2-5 TRBD1 - TRBV6-5 CASRTGQTETQYF TGTGCCAGCAGGACAGGGCAGACAGAGACCCAGTACTTC
TRBJ2-1 TRBD2 - TRBV11-2 CASSLGGGRTPQQFF TGTGCCAGCAGCTTAGGAGGCGGGAGGACCCCCCAGCAGTTCTTC
TRBJ2-3 - - TRBV18 CASSPAGATDTQYF TGTGCCAGCTCACCAGCAGGGGCAACGGATACGCAGTATTTT
TRBJ2-1 TRBD2 - TRBV3-1/TRBV3-2 CASSQDGGRAYNEQFF TGTGCCAGCAGCCAAGACGGCGGGAGGGCCTACAATGAGCAGTTCTTC
TRBJ1-1 TRBD1 - TRBV25-1 CASSEYGPGQGGAEAFF TGTGCCAGCAGTGAATACGGCCCGGGACAGGGAGGAGCTGAAGCTTTCTTT
TRBJ2-7 - - TRBV10-2 CASSPRTGVFHEQYF TGCGCCAGCAGCCCTAGGACGGGAGTATTCCACGAGCAGTACTTC
TRBJ2-2 - - TRBV7-3 CASSLFSQGTGELFF TGTGCCAGCAGCTTATTCTCTCAGGGCACCGGGGAGCTGTTTTTT
TRBJ2-3 - once TRBV3-1/TRBV3-2 CASSQDGGPTVDTQYF TGTGCCAGCAGCCAAGATGGAGGTCCTACGGTAGATACGCAGTATTTT
TRBJ2-1 - - TRBV15 CATSRDRGNEQFF TGTGCCACCAGCAGAGATAGGGGAAACGAGCAGTTCTTC
TRBJ2-1 TRBD1 - TRBV7-3 CASSLAGQAVYNEQFF TGTGCCAGCAGCTTAGCGGGACAGGCCGTCTACAATGAGCAGTTCTTC
TRBJ1-5 - - TRBV5-5 CASSPGAKGQPQHF TGTGCCAGCAGCCCGGGCGCTAAGGGGCAGCCCCAGCATTTT
TRBJ1-1 - - TRBV29-1 CSVADRINTEAFF TGCAGCGTCGCCGACAGGATTAACACTGAAGCTTTCTTT
TRBJ1-2 - - TRBV9 CASSLDRSYGYTF TGTGCCAGCAGCTTAGACAGAAGCTATGGCTACACCTTC
TRBJ1-5 - - TRBV27 CASSLDSNQPQHF TGTGCCAGCAGCCTAGATAGCAATCAGCCCCAGCATTTT
TRBJ1-5 - few TRBV27 CASSLRSNQPQHF TGTGCCAGCAGTTTGAGGTCCAATCAGCCCCAGCATTTT
TRBJ2-1 TRBD2 - TRBV5-1 CASSLVGLAGGNEQFF TGCGCCAGCAGCTTGGTTGGCCTAGCGGGAGGGAATGAGCAGTTCTTC
TRBJ2-5 - - TRBV7-3 CASSSVGGSGETQYF TGTGCCAGCAGCTCAGTGGGGGGATCGGGTGAGACCCAGTACTTC
TRBJ2-3 - once TRBV20-1 CSASGRGITDTQYF TGCAGTGCTAGTGGGCGGGGCATCACAGATACGCAGTATTTT
TRBJ1-1 - - TRBV2 CASSVQGMTEAFF TGTGCCAGCAGTGTTCAGGGGATGACTGAAGCTTTCTTT
TRBJ1-3 - - TRBV30 CAWTPGYSGNTIYF TGTGCCTGGACGCCCGGTTACTCTGGAAACACCATATATTTT
TRBJ2-7 TRBD2 few TRBV5-4 CASSHTSGRADEQYF TGTGCCAGCAGCCACACTAGCGGGAGGGCCGACGAGCAGTACTTC
TRBJ1-2 - - TRBV10-3 CAISNIRDTSYGYTF TGTGCCATCAGTAATATCCGGGACACAAGCTATGGCTACACCTTC
TRBJ2-1 TRBD2 - TRBV4-2 CASSHQLAGGGGNEQFF TGTGCCAGCAGCCATCAACTAGCGGGAGGGGGGGGAAATGAGCAGTTCTTC
TRBJ2-1 - - TRBV7-8 CASSLDRLLGNEQFF TGTGCCAGCAGCTTAGATCGGCTACTAGGGAATGAGCAGTTCTTC
TRBJ2-4 - - TRBV19 CASSMGQGLNIQYF TGTGCCAGTAGTATGGGTCAGGGGCTAAACATTCAGTACTTC